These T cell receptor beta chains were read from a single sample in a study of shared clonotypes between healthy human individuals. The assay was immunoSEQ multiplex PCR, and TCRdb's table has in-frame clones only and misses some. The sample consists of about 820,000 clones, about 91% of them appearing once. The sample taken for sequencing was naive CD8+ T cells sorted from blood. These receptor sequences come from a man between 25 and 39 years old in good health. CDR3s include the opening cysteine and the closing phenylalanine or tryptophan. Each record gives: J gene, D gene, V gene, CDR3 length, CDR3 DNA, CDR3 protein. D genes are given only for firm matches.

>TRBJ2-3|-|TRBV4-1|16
TGCGCCAGCAGCCAAGATCGGGGGGCAGAAGCAGATACGCAGTATTTT
CASSQDRGAEADTQYF
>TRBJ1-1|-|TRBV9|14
TGTGCCAGCAGCGTAGGTGGCAGGAACACTGAAGCTTTCTTT
CASSVGGRNTEAFF
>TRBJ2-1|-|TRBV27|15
TGTGCCAGCAGTCTTGAGGTTAGCTCCTACAATGAGCAGTTCTTC
CASSLEVSSYNEQFF
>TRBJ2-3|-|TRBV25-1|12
TGTGCCAGCAGGTTGGTCGCAGATACGCAGTATTTT
CASRLVADTQYF
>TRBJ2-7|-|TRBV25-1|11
TGTGCCAGCAGTGCCGCGGGACCTATGTACTTC
CASSAAGPMYF
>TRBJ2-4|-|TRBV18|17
TGTGCCAGCTCAGCTTCCCGGATGGGGGCGTCCAAAAACATTCAGTACTTC
CASSASRMGASKNIQYF
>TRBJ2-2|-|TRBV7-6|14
TGTGCCAGCAGCTTTGGGGCGAACACCGGGGAGCTGTTTTTT
CASSFGANTGELFF
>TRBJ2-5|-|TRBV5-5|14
TGTGCCAGCAGTTGGTGGAACGGCGGGGAGACCCAGTACTTC
CASSWWNGGETQYF
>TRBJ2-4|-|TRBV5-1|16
TGCGCCAGCAGCTTACCCCCCCAGGGAGAGAAAATCATTCAGTACTTC
CASSLPPQGEKIIQYF
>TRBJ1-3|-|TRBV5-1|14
TGCGCCAGCAGCTTGGGCGGGGCTGGAAACACCATATATTTT
CASSLGGAGNTIYF
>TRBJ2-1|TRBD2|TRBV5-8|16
TGTGCCAGCAGCTTTTTGGGTCTAGCGGGAGGCGATGAGCAGTTCTTC
CASSFLGLAGGDEQFF
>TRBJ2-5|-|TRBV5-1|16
TGCGCCAGCAGCCATCGTGAGCGGCAAAATCGAGAGACCCAGTACTTC
CASSHRERQNRETQYF
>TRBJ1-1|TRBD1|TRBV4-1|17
TGCGCCAGCAGCCCGTACTTCCCGACAGGGGTGAACACTGAAGCTTTCTTT
CASSPYFPTGVNTEAFF
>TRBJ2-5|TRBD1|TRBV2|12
TGTGCCACCCGGACAGGGGAAGAGACCCAGTACTTC
CATRTGEETQYF
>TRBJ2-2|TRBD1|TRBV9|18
TGTGCCAGCAGCGTAGTAGGCCGATTTACAGGGGACACCGGGGAGCTGTTTTTT
CASSVVGRFTGDTGELFF
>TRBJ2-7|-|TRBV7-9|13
TGTGCCAGCAGCCCATGGGGTGAACCCGAGCAGTACTTC
CASSPWGEPEQYF
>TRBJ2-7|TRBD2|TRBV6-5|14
TGTGCCAGCAGTTCGACTAGCGGGAGTGACGAGCAGTACTTC
CASSSTSGSDEQYF
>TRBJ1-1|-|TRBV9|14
TGTGCCAGCAGCGCGAGCATTGGCACGGCTGAAGCTTTCTTT
CASSASIGTAEAFF